Below are 26 T cell receptor beta chains sequenced from a single sample in a study of response to subunit inactivated influenza vaccine. MiXCR, applied by TCRdb to the RT-PCR reads, yields one record per CDR3 protein. The sample lists around 200,000 distinct CDR3 sequences, around 15% occurring once. The sequences come from CD8+ T cells sorted from PBMCs, collected roughly 5 days after vaccination. Receptors were obtained from a man between 50 and 59 years old who received an inactivated influenza vaccine.

This clonotype was observed a few times. The J gene is TRBJ2-7, the V gene TRBV4-3; 10 bases map to TRBD1. In germline, CDR1 is LGHNA, CDR2 YSLEER. The V and J ends lost 0 bases and 4 bases, in that order; junction bases with no gene match: 6. CDR3 size: 16 residues. CDR3 bases: TGCGCCAGCAGCCAAGATTTGGGACAGGGGCGGTACGAGCAGTACTTC. This encodes CASSQDLGQGRYEQYF.

This chain joins TRBV7-3 and TRBJ2-1; tentatively, D is TRBD2 (6 bases). Germline-derived CDR1 and CDR2 are SGHTA and FQGTGA. This CDR3 spans 13 amino acids. The V end lost 8 bases, the J end lost 2 bases, and 10 bases lay between the germline ends. CDR3 loop: CASAASAYNEQFF. DNA of the CDR3: TGTGCCAGCGCGGCTAGCGCCTACAATGAGCAGTTCTTC.

The chain recombines TRBV27 with TRBJ2-1; 7 positions match TRBD2. The CDR3 totals 17 residues. Germline CDR1 MNHEY, CDR2 SMNVEV (reference sequence). V lost 5 bases, J lost 5 bases, and 15 bases stayed unmatched. CDR3: CASSLIPLAVEHNEQFF. CDR3 DNA sequence: TGTGCCAGCAGTCTTATTCCCCTAGCGGTTGAACACAATGAGCAGTTCTTC.

This clonotype was recorded a few times. CDR3 loop: CAWEAGAYGYTF. The DNA for the CDR3 is TGTGCCTGGGAAGCTGGAGCTTATGGCTACACCTTC. This rearrangement joins TRBV30 to TRBJ1-2, with D unclear. The CDR3 has 12 amino acids. V lost 5 bases to trimming and J lost 5 bases, with 12 bases between them. Germline values: CDR1 GTSNPN, CDR2 SVGIG (reference sequence).

V usage is TRBV4-3 and J usage is TRBJ1-3; D is undetermined. The ends were cut back, 0 bases at V and 0 bases at J, with 6 bases in the middle. Looked up from germline, CDR1 is LGHNA and CDR2 is YSLEER. The CDR3 length is 15 residues. CDR3: CASSQDFFSGNTIYF. CDR3 nucleotide sequence: TGCGCCAGCAGCCAAGATTTCTTCTCTGGAAACACCATATATTTT.

The chain couples TRBV6-2 or TRBV6-3 to TRBJ2-1; 12 nucleotides match TRBD2. This CDR3 has 15 amino acids. V shed 6 bases, J shed 10 bases, and the junction held 10 bases outside the gene matches. Germline assignment: CDR1 MNHEY and CDR2 SVGEGT. The CDR3 nucleotides are TGTGCCAGCAGCCCGACTAGCGGGGGTTTCGTCGAGCAGTTCTTC. This gives the protein CASSPTSGGFVEQFF.

The chain carries TRBV12-3 or TRBV12-4 and TRBJ2-5; a possible D gene is TRBD2 (5 bases). V was trimmed by 4 bases and J by 1 base, leaving 7 bases between them. The CDR3 spans 13 residues. CDR3 protein: CASSSAGQETQYF. DNA of the CDR3: TGTGCCAGCAGTTCGGCGGGCCAAGAGACCCAGTACTTC.

This clonotype has only a few counts. The chain recombines TRBV4-3 with TRBJ2-1, with 12 bases fitting TRBD2. Germline V gives CDR1 LGHNA, CDR2 YSLEER. V shed 1 base, J shed 2 bases, and the junction held 3 bases outside the gene matches. The CDR3 is 17 residues long. This CDR3 is CASSQGTSGAAYNEQFF. CDR3 in DNA: TGCGCCAGCAGCCAAGGGACTAGCGGGGCCGCCTACAATGAGCAGTTCTTC.

Only a few counts were recorded for this clonotype. The chain carries TRBV12-3 or TRBV12-4 and TRBJ2-5, with 7 bases that match TRBD2. CDR3 length: 16 amino acids. J was trimmed by 0 bases and V by 6 bases; bases with no gene match: 10. The CDR3 DNA sequence: TGTGCCAGCAGCCCCCCAGGGCTAGCGGACCAAGAGACCCAGTACTTC. The encoded protein is CASSPPGLADQETQYF.

There are many counts of this clonotype. Here the CDR3 DNA reads TGTGCCAGCAGCTTAGAGTACGTGGCGAGTATAAACACCGGGGAGCTGTTTTTT. Protein: CASSLEYVASINTGELFF. V gene TRBV7-6 combines with J gene TRBJ2-2, with D unresolved. The CDR3 is 18 amino acids. Trimming stripped 1 base from V and 2 bases from J, with 17 bases between. CDR1 and CDR2 from the germline V gene are SGHVS and FNYEAQ.

This clonotype has at least ten counts. The V gene is TRBV7-9, the J gene TRBJ2-4, with D perhaps matching TRBD2 (5 bases). Germline V gene data show CDR1 as SEHNR and CDR2 as FQNEAQ (reference sequence). This CDR3 contains 13 residues. V lost 8 bases to trimming and J lost 2 bases, with 10 bases between them. The CDR3 DNA sequence: TGTGCCAGCGCGAGGGATTCCAAAAACATTCAGTACTTC. This translates into CASARDSKNIQYF.

V is TRBV29-1 and J is TRBJ2-7, with a weak D call TRBD1 (6 bases). Trimming left V 7 bases short and J 3 bases short, with 16 bases between. The CDR3 sequence is 13 residues long. Looked up from germline, CDR1 is SQVTM and CDR2 is ANQGSEA. The CDR3 DNA follows: TGCAGCGCTACACCGGGACACGGCTACGAGCAGTACTTC. The encoded protein is CSATPGHGYEQYF.

The rearrangement joins TRBV7-9 to TRBJ2-2, with D unclear. Germline CDR1 is SEHNR and CDR2 is FQNEAQ (reference sequence). The CDR3 is made up of 14 amino acids. Trimming pared 2 bases from V and 7 bases from J, leaving 11 bases between. The CDR3 bases are TGTGCCAGCAGCTTACCCAAGGAAGTCGGGGAGCTGTTTTTT. Translating it yields CASSLPKEVGELFF.

This clonotype was found a few times. The gene calls are TRBV6-2 or TRBV6-3 and TRBJ2-1; no definite D call. This CDR3 comprises 12 residues. Between the trimmed V and J ends, which lost 2 bases and 8 bases, there was a span of 7 bases. CDR1 MNHEY and CDR2 SVGEGT come from the germline V gene. The CDR3 protein is CASSYALDEQFF. Here the CDR3 DNA reads TGTGCCAGCAGTTACGCTCTCGATGAGCAGTTCTTC.

This clonotype was detected only a few times. The chain uses TRBV28 and TRBJ2-1; no clear D. Trimming removed 5 bases from V and 7 bases from J, with 30 bases in between. Germline V gene sequence: CDR1 MDHEN, CDR2 SYDVKM. The length of the CDR3 is 19 residues. The CDR3 spells CASSIAPTFVDLSKNEQFF. The CDR3 DNA follows: TGTGCCAGCAGTATCGCTCCAACCTTTGTGGATCTCTCTAAAAATGAGCAGTTCTTC.

The chain has TRBV27 and TRBJ2-7; 7 bases line up with TRBD1. Losses at the gene ends were 3 bases for V and 4 bases for J; bases not matched to a gene: 12. The CDR3 is 16 residues long. Germline-derived CDR1 and CDR2 are MNHEY and SMNVEV (reference sequence). CDR3 DNA: TGTGCCAGCAGTTTGACCCCGGGACAGTCCCGGTACGAGCAGTACTTC. Its translation: CASSLTPGQSRYEQYF.

This clonotype turned up a few times. This chain joins TRBV6-1 and TRBJ2-2; tentatively, D is TRBD1 or TRBD2 (5 bases each). Germline V gives CDR1 MNHNS, CDR2 SASEGT. The length of the CDR3 is 15 residues. Trimming pared 0 bases from V and 7 bases from J, leaving 12 bases between. Here the CDR3 reads CASSEAGPGGGELFF. CDR3 nucleotide sequence: TGTGCCAGCAGTGAAGCAGGGCCTGGGGGCGGGGAGCTGTTTTTT.

This clonotype was detected ten times or more. The chain employs TRBV4-1 and TRBJ1-1; TRBD1 is a possible D gene (5 bases). Deletions cut 4 bases from V and 10 bases from J, with 16 bases between. Germline CDR1 and CDR2: MGHRA and YSYEKL. The CDR3 runs to 13 residues. The DNA for the CDR3 is TGCGCCAGCAGCCCCTCCAAGGGGTACGCAGCTTTCTTT. Its protein product is CASSPSKGYAAFF.

The chain recombines TRBV6-5 with TRBJ2-7; D call uncertain. Germline assignment: CDR1 MNHEY and CDR2 SVGAGI. Trimming removed 8 bases at V and 6 bases at J, with 11 bases between. This CDR3 comprises 11 residues. The CDR3 reads CASGKGGEQYF. CDR3 bases: TGTGCCAGCGGTAAGGGTGGCGAGCAGTACTTC.

The chain employs TRBV13 and TRBJ2-5; D is perhaps TRBD1 or TRBD2 (5 bases each). This CDR3 comprises 13 residues. V lost 3 bases to trimming and J lost 7 bases, with 12 bases between them. Germline-derived CDR1 and CDR2 are PRHDT and FYEKMQ (reference sequence). CDR3 sequence: CASSFPRETTQYF. CDR3 in DNA: TGTGCCAGCAGCTTCCCCAGGGAGACGACCCAGTACTTC.

The chain combines TRBV29-1 with TRBJ2-5, with 7 bases lining up with TRBD1. V lost 3 bases and J lost 4; bases outside the gene matches: 5. The germline V gene encodes CDR1 SQVTM and CDR2 ANQGSEA. The CDR3 runs 13 residues. CDR3 amino acids: CSVDPTGRETQYF. DNA for the CDR3: TGCAGCGTTGATCCGACAGGGAGAGAGACCCAGTACTTC.

This clonotype turned up a few times. The chain recombines TRBV20-1 with TRBJ1-1, with D possibly being TRBD1 (5 bases). In germline, CDR1 is DFQATT, CDR2 SNEGSKA (reference sequence). This CDR3 has 10 amino acids. Trimming pared 3 bases from V and 10 bases from J, leaving 9 bases between. CDR3 coding DNA: TGCAGTGCTAGTTCTGGGGGAGCTTTCTTT. Amino acids: CSASSGGAFF.

This clonotype was counted between two and nine times. J is TRBJ2-1 and V is TRBV28, with 11 positions matching TRBD2. CDR1 MDHEN and CDR2 SYDVKM come from the germline V gene. The J segment lost 10 bases and the V segment lost 3 bases, leaving 11 bases of the junction unmatched. The CDR3 spans 16 residues. CDR3 loop: CASSFYGTSGYREQFF. The CDR3 DNA sequence: TGTGCCAGCAGTTTCTACGGGACTAGCGGTTATAGGGAGCAGTTCTTC.

The V and J genes are TRBV9 and TRBJ2-7; D not certain. The V and J ends lost 3 bases and 0 bases respectively, with 10 bases between them. This CDR3 has 14 amino acids. Germline assignment: CDR1 SGDLS and CDR2 YYNGEE. CDR3 sequence reads: CASSAHQSSYEQYF. In DNA form, the CDR3 reads TGTGCCAGCAGCGCTCATCAAAGCTCCTACGAGCAGTACTTC.

J is TRBJ2-3 and V is TRBV10-3, with D perhaps matching TRBD1 or TRBD2 (5 bases each). The V end was cut by 10 bases, the J end by 0 bases, with 14 bases between. Germline values: CDR1 ENHRY, CDR2 SYGVKD. The CDR3 contains 14 residues. Here the CDR3 DNA reads TGTGCCACCTATGATCGGGACAGCACAGATACGCAGTATTTT. Amino acid sequence: CATYDRDSTDTQYF.

The chain employs TRBV28 and TRBJ2-2; 7 bases fit TRBD1. This CDR3 has 16 amino acids. Germline V CDR1 and CDR2: MDHEN, SYDVKM. The trim removed 5 bases at V and 3 bases at J, leaving 9 bases unmatched. The CDR3 region is CASSPETGRDTGELFF. CDR3 coding DNA: TGTGCCAGCAGTCCCGAGACAGGGAGAGACACCGGGGAGCTGTTTTTT.